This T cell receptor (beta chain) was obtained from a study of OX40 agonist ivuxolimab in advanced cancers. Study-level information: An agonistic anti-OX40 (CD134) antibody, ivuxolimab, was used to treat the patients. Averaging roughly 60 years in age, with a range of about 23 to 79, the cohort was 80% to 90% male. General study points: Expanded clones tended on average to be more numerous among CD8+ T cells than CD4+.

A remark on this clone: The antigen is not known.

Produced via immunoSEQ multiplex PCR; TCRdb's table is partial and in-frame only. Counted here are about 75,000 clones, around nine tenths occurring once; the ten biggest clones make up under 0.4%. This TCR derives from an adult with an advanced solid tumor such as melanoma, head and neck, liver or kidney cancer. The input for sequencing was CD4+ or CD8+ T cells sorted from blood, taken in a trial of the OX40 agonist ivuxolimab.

CDR3 protein: CASIKGQGRSYEQYF. In nucleotides, the CDR3 is TGTGCCAGCATAAAGGGACAGGGGCGTTCCTACGAGCAGTACTTC. The chain carries TRBV2 and TRBJ2-7; 10 nucleotides match TRBD1. Germline CDR1 is SNHLY and CDR2 is FYNNEI. J lost 1 base, V lost 7 bases, and 7 bases had no gene match. The CDR3 is made up of 15 amino acids.